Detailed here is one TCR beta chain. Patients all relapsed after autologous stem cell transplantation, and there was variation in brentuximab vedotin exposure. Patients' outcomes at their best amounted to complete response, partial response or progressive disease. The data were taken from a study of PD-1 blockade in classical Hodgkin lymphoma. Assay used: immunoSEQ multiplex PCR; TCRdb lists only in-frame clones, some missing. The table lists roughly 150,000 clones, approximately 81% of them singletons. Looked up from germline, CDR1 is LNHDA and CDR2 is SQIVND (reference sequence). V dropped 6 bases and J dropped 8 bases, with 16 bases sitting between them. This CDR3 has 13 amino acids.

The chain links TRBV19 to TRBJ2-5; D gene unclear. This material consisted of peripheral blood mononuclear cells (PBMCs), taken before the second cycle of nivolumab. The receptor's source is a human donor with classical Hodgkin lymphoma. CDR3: CASRSLAVDTQYF. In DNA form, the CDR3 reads TGTGCCAGTAGGTCGTTGGCGGTTGATACCCAGTACTTC.